The 2 T cell receptor beta chains presented below share a single source sample, sequenced in a study of T cell changes during pregnancy in multiple sclerosis. Method: immunoSEQ multiplex PCR; TCRdb's copy keeps in-frame clones and lacks some. The repertoire holds 65,000 to 90,000 clones, with approximately 92% as singletons. Specimen: peripheral blood, collected in the third trimester of pregnancy. Receptor source: a female donor in good health, enrolled as a control in a pregnancy study.

This chain links TRBV6-5 with TRBJ2-7, with TRBD2 matching over 7 bases. The CDR3 has 15 amino acids. With 2 bases clipped from V and 6 bases from J, the junction kept 10 bases outside the gene matches. CDR1 and CDR2 (germline): MNHEY, SVGAGI. The CDR3 loop is CASSYGAAGRGEQYF. CDR3 sequence (DNA): TGTGCCAGCAGTTACGGGGCAGCGGGACGGGGCGAGCAGTACTTC.

The chain is built from TRBV7-2 and TRBJ1-5, with D possibly being TRBD1 (6 bases). CDR3 size: 15 residues. The germline CDR1 and CDR2 sequences are SGHTA and FQGNSA. The V end was cut by 3 bases, the J end by 4 bases, with 13 bases between. The CDR3: CASSFIRGGNQPQHF. In DNA, the CDR3 is TGTGCCAGCAGCTTTATCAGGGGTGGGAATCAGCCCCAGCATTTT.